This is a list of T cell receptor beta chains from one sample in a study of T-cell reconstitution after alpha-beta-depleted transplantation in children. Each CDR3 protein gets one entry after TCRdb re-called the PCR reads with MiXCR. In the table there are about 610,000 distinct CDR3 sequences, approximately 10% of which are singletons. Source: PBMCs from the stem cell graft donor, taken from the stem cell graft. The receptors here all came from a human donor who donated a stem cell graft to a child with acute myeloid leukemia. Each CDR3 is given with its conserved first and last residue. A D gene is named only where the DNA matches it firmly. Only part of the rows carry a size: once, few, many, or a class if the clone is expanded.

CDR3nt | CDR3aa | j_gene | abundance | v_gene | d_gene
TGTGCCAGCAGTGAATATAAAGGGGGAGAGACCCAGTACTTC | CASSEYKGGETQYF | TRBJ2-5 | few | TRBV25-1 | -
TGTGCCAGCTCACCACCCTTTATAGGCTACAATGAGCAGTTCTTC | CASSPPFIGYNEQFF | TRBJ2-1 | - | TRBV18 | -
TGCTGTGCTAGAGTGGCTAGCGGTTACGAGCAGTACTTC | CCARVASGYEQYF | TRBJ2-7 | - | TRBV20-1 | TRBD2
TGCAGCGTTCTGACAGGGGGCGAGAACACTGAAGCTTTCTTT | CSVLTGGENTEAFF | TRBJ1-1 | many | TRBV29-1 | TRBD1
TGCAGTCCAGTAAGCGCAAGCTCCTACAATGAGCAGTTCTTC | CSPVSASSYNEQFF | TRBJ2-1 | many | TRBV20-1 | -
TGTGCCAGCAGTTACGCTTACAATAAGTTCTACAATGAGCAGTTCTTC | CASSYAYNKFYNEQFF | TRBJ2-1 | many | TRBV6-5 | -
TGCAGTGCTCCAGATGCCGCAGGGGGCGGTCAGCCCCAGCATTTT | CSAPDAAGGGQPQHF | TRBJ1-5 | - | TRBV20-1 | TRBD1
TGTGCCAGCAGCTTAACCCGGACCACTCGCAATGAGCAGTTCTTC | CASSLTRTTRNEQFF | TRBJ2-1 | - | TRBV7-3 | -
TGCAGTGCTCCATTCAGGGGTGGCTACACCTTC | CSAPFRGGYTF | TRBJ1-2 | few | TRBV20-1 | -
TGTGCCAGCAGTCCCAATATGAACACTGAAGCTTTCTTT | CASSPNMNTEAFF | TRBJ1-1 | many | TRBV18 | -
TGCAGTCAGGGGGGAGGGTACAATGAGCAGTTCTTC | CSQGGGYNEQFF | TRBJ2-1 | many | TRBV20-1 | -
TGCAGTGCTAGAGATCCGAGGTCCGTGGGAGCTTTCTTT | CSARDPRSVGAFF | TRBJ1-1 | many | TRBV20-1 | -
TGCAGTGCTAATAGGGCCACGGGACCCTCGTACGAGCAGTACTTC | CSANRATGPSYEQYF | TRBJ2-7 | many | TRBV20-1 | -
TGTGCCAGCAGTTACTCGATGACTCTTGGCACAACTCTCCTAGCCTCCCATGGCTACACCTTC | CASSYSMTLGTTLLASHGYTF | TRBJ1-2 | - | TRBV6-2/TRBV6-3 | -
TGTGCCAGCAGTTTGGAGGGCTACTATGGCTACACCTTC | CASSLEGYYGYTF | TRBJ1-2 | many | TRBV27 | -
TGTGCCAGCAGTTCCAACGACAGGGGTGAGCAGTTCTTC | CASSSNDRGEQFF | TRBJ2-1 | - | TRBV12-3/TRBV12-4 | TRBD1
TGCGCCAGCAGCCTGGGGACAGGGGGCGTAGGAGGCTACACCTTC | CASSLGTGGVGGYTF | TRBJ1-2 | - | TRBV5-1 | TRBD1
TGCAGCGTACAGGGTCGAGAAGACAATGAGCAGTTCTTC | CSVQGREDNEQFF | TRBJ2-1 | many | TRBV29-1 | -
TGTGCCAGCAGCCCAGCGACAGATTCAACTAATGAAAAACTGTTTTTT | CASSPATDSTNEKLFF | TRBJ1-4 | few | TRBV4-2 | -
TGTGCCAGCACCCTAATGGCCGGGGGGGACGAGACCCAGTACTTC | CASTLMAGGDETQYF | TRBJ2-5 | few | TRBV7-8 | TRBD2
TGTGCCAGCAGCTTAGGGACTAGTTACGGATCCTACGAGCAGTACTTC | CASSLGTSYGSYEQYF | TRBJ2-7 | - | TRBV7-2 | TRBD2
TGTGCCAGCAGCCGAGCGTCACTGTTATACCAAGAGACCCAGTACTTC | CASSRASLLYQETQYF | TRBJ2-5 | - | TRBV7-6 | -
TGTGCCTCCCAGGGTGGTGAGCAGTTCTTC | CASQGGEQFF | TRBJ2-1 | few | TRBV11-2 | -
TGCGCCAGCAGCTGGGGCGAGTCCGGGGCCAACGTCCTGACTTTC | CASSWGESGANVLTF | TRBJ2-6 | few | TRBV5-1 | -
TGTGCCACCAGGGACAGATTGAACACTGAAGCTTTCTTT | CATRDRLNTEAFF | TRBJ1-1 | few | TRBV24-1 | -
TGCAGTGCTAGCGCCCTAGCGTTCAGCACAGATACGCAGTATTTT | CSASALAFSTDTQYF | TRBJ2-3 | few | TRBV20-1 | -
TGTGCCATGCAGAAGGGCAGTAGGGACTATGGCTACACCTTC | CAMQKGSRDYGYTF | TRBJ1-2 | - | TRBV10-3 | -
TGTGCCAGCAGCTTAGAGGGCGGGAGTCTTTCCTACGAGCAGTACTTC | CASSLEGGSLSYEQYF | TRBJ2-7 | many | TRBV7-6 | TRBD2
TGTGCCTGGAGTGTACGGAGGGGAAGGGATACGCAGTATTTT | CAWSVRRGRDTQYF | TRBJ2-3 | - | TRBV30 | -
TGTGCCTGGACCCGGGAGGCTGAGCAGTACTTC | CAWTREAEQYF | TRBJ2-7 | - | TRBV30 | TRBD2